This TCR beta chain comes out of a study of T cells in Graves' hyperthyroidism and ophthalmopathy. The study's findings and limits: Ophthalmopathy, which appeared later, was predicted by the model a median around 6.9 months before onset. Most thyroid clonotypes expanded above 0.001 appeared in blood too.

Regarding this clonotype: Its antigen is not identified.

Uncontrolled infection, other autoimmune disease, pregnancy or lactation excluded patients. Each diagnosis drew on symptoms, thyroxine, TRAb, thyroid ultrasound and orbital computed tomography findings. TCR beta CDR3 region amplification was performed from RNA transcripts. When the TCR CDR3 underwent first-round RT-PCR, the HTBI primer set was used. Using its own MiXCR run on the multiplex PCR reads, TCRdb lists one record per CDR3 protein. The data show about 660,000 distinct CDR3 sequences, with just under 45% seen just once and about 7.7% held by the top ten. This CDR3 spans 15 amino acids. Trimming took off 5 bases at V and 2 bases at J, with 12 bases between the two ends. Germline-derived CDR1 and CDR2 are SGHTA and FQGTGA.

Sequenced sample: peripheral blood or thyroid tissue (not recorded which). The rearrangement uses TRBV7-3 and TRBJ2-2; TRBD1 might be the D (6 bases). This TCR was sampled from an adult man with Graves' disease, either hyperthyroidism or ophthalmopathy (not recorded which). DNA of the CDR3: TGTGCCAGCAGCCCGACAGGAATAAACACCGGGGAGCTGTTTTTT. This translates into CASSPTGINTGELFF. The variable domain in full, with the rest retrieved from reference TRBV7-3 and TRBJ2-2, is GAGVSQTPSNKVTEKGKYVELRCDPISGHTALYWYRQSLGQGPEFLIYFQGTGAADDSGLPNDRFFAVRPEGSVSTLKIQRTERGDSAVYLCASSPTGINTGELFFGEGSRLTVL.